This TCR beta chain comes out of a study of cytomegalovirus exposure and HLA in healthy donors. Study-level information: A preliminary data release comprised 80 million to 95 million unique TCRs obtained from HLA-typed donors. Study observations and caveats: The study found most TCR sequences rare, yet found some public TCRs in many donors. Later analysis found that TCR beta chains associated with HLA were more clonally expanded than other, equally common chains. The authors enumerated over 150 TCR beta chains as linked to cytomegalovirus.

Germline-derived CDR1 and CDR2 are SGHNT and YENEEA. Trimming stripped 4 bases from V and 4 bases from J, with 11 bases between. The CDR3 contains 13 residues. On this clone: No antigen is known for it.

A multiplex PCR was run with 60 Vbeta primers and 13 Jbeta primers. Clones were read by immunoSEQ multiplex PCR, and TCRdb kept only the in-frame ones, dropping some. The sample lists about 180,000 clones, 77% occurring once. The sequence was collected from a woman in her fifties or sixties in good health and CMV-seropositive. The sequenced sample consisted of PBMCs. The chain is built from TRBV11-3 and TRBJ2-7, with a possible D match to TRBD2 (5 bases). In DNA, the CDR3 is TGTGCCAGCAGCTCTGGACCGGGGTACGAGCAGTACTTC. Encoded protein: CASSSGPGYEQYF.